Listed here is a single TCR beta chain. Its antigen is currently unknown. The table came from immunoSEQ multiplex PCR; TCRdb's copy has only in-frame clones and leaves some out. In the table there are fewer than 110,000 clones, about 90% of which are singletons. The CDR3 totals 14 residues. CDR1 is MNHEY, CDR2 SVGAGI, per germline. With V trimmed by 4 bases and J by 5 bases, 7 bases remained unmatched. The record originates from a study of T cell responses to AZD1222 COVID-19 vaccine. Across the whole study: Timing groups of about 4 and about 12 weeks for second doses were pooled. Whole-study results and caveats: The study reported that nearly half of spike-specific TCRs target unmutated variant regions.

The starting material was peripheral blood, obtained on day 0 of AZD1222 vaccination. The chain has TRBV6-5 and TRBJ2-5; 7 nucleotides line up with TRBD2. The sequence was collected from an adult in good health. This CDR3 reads CASSSLRGEETQYF. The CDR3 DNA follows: TGTGCCAGCAGTTCCCTTCGGGGGGAGGAGACCCAGTACTTC.